This T cell receptor (beta chain) was identified in a study of T cells in pancreatic ductal adenocarcinoma. Study observations and caveats: The resected pancreatic cancer cohort was biased toward the minority with early-stage disease. Tumor and blood clonality did not differ significantly, about 0.1 versus 0.071. Blood had more productive templates and around 8.5-fold more unique clonotypes than tumor. Tumor-versus-blood clonality comparisons may be biased toward lower tumor diversity.

The selected patients with pancreatic ductal adenocarcinoma had surgery but no neoadjuvant therapy. Germline loops: CDR1 MNHEY, CDR2 SMNVEV (reference sequence). V shed 5 bases and J shed 12 bases, with 17 bases lying between them. This CDR3 spans 12 amino acids. A remark on this clone: Its antigen remains unidentified.

The repertoire was sequenced with immunoSEQ multiplex PCR; TCRdb's copy has only in-frame clones and lacks some. This sample has 97,000 or so clones, with over 90% found just once. This sequence was found in a human donor with pancreatic ductal adenocarcinoma. The genes are TRBV27 and TRBJ2-7; perhaps TRBD1 as D (6 bases). Specimen: PBMCs. The CDR3 reads CASSPNDRNLYF. The CDR3 nucleotides read TGTGCCAGCAGTCCAAACGACAGGAACTTGTACTTC.